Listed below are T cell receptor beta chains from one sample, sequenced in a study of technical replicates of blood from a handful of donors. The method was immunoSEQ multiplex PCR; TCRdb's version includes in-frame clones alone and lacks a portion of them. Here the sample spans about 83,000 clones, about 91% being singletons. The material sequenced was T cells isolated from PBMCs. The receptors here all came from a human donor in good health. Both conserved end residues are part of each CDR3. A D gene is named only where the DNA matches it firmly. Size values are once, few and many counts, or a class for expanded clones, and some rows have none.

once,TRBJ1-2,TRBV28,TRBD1,CASSSTGRSLYGYTF,TGTGCCAGCAGTTCGACAGGGAGGAGTCTATATGGCTACACCTTC
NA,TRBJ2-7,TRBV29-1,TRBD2,CSVISGPYEQYF,TGCAGCGTTATTAGCGGGCCGTACGAGCAGTACTTC
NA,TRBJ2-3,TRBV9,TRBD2,CASSAAGGSSTDTQYF,TGTGCCAGCAGTGCCGCGGGGGGTTCTAGCACAGATACGCAGTATTTT
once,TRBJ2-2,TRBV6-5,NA,CASLTGTNTGELFF,TGTGCCAGCTTAACCGGGACGAACACCGGGGAGCTGTTTTTT
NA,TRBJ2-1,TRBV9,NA,CASGPDQNLRGYNEQFF,TGTGCCAGCGGGCCCGACCAAAACCTACGGGGATACAATGAGCAGTTCTTC
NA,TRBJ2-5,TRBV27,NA,CASTQETQYF,TGTGCCAGCACTCAAGAGACCCAGTACTTC
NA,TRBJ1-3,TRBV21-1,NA,CASSNLTRAIIFFSGNTIYF,TGTGCCAGCAGCAACTTGACCAGGGCCATCATATTCTTCTCTGGAAACACCATATATTTT
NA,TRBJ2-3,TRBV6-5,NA,CASSRPFTDTQYF,TGTGCCAGCAGTCGTCCCTTCACAGATACGCAGTATTTT
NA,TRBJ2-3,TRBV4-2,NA,CASSQEKLATDTQYF,TGTGCCAGCAGCCAAGAGAAGCTCGCCACAGATACGCAGTATTTT
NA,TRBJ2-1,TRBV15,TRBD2,CATSIRLAGNNEQFF,TGTGCCACCAGCATCCGACTAGCGGGAAACAATGAGCAGTTCTTC
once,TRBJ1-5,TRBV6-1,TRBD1,CASKSDRVRIQPQHF,TGTGCCAGCAAATCCGACAGGGTGCGGATTCAGCCCCAGCATTTT
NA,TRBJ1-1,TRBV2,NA,CASSGWTAMNTEAFF,TGTGCCAGCAGTGGCTGGACAGCGATGAACACTGAAGCTTTCTTT
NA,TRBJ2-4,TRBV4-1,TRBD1,CASSQGRTGIQNIQYF,TGCGCCAGCAGCCAAGGAAGGACAGGGATTCAAAACATTCAGTACTTC
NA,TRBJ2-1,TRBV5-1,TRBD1,CASSRSLVRRDRGFNEQFF,TGCGCCAGCAGCAGGTCATTAGTGCGCCGGGACAGGGGTTTCAATGAGCAGTTCTTC
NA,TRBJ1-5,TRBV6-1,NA,CASSEPVRHQPQHF,TGTGCCAGCAGTGAACCGGTGCGCCATCAGCCCCAGCATTTT
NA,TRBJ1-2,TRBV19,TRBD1,CASSPGTAFYGYTF,TGTGCCAGTAGTCCGGGGACAGCCTTCTATGGCTACACCTTC
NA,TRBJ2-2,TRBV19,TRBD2,CASSILAGGPYTGELFF,TGTGCCAGTAGTATCCTAGCGGGAGGGCCCTACACCGGGGAGCTGTTTTTT
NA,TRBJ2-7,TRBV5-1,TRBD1,CASSQRTGNTYEQYF,TGCGCCAGCAGCCAGCGGACAGGGAACACGTACGAGCAGTACTTC
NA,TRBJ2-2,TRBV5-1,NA,CASSFTEGLVDTGELFF,TGCGCCAGCAGCTTCACGGAGGGCTTGGTCGACACCGGGGAGCTGTTTTTT
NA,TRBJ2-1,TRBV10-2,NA,CASSELMTPGAVEQFF,TGCGCCAGCAGTGAGTTAATGACCCCAGGAGCGGTGGAGCAGTTCTTC
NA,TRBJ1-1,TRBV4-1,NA,CASSQDRQNTEAFF,TGCGCCAGCAGCCAAGATAGACAGAACACTGAAGCTTTCTTT
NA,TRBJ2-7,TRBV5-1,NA,CASSLDRFFEQYF,TGCGCCAGCAGCTTGGACAGATTCTTTGAGCAGTACTTC
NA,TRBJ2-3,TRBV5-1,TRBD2,CASSLTSGTDTQYF,TGCGCCAGCAGCTTGACTAGCGGTACAGATACGCAGTATTTT
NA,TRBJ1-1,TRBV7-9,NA,CASSIQANTEAFF,TGTGCCAGCAGCATACAGGCGAACACTGAAGCTTTCTTT
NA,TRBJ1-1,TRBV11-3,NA,CASSLGGGNTEAFF,TGTGCCAGCAGCTTAGGGGGAGGGAACACTGAAGCTTTCTTT
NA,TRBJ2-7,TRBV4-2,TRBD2,CASSVPKTSGFSYEQYF,TGTGCCAGCAGCGTGCCGAAGACTAGCGGCTTCTCCTACGAGCAGTACTTC
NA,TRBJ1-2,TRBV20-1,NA,CSASQGPDYTF,TGCAGTGCTAGCCAGGGGCCGGACTACACCTTC
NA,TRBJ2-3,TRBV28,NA,CASSLISTDTQYF,TGTGCCAGCAGTTTAATAAGCACAGATACGCAGTATTTT
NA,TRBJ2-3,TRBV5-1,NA,CASSLGAGDTQYF,TGCGCCAGCAGCTTGGGGGCAGGAGATACGCAGTATTTT
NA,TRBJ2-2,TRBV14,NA,CASSLEVPDWSSFYGTGELFF,TGTGCCAGCAGCCTGGAGGTACCTGACTGGTCCAGTTTTTATGGCACCGGGGAGCTGTTTTTT
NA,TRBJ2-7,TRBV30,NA,CAWSSGLDYEQYF,TGTGCCTGGAGTTCAGGGCTGGACTACGAGCAGTACTTC
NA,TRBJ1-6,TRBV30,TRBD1,CAWSAMTGNPLHF,TGTGCCTGGAGTGCCATGACAGGGAATCCCCTCCACTTT
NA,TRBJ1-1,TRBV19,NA,CASRIVSGSGEAFF,TGTGCCAGTAGAATCGTTTCGGGGAGCGGTGAAGCTTTCTTT
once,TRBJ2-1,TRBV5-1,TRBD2,CASSTGLAGNSYNEQFF,TGCGCCAGCAGCACTGGACTAGCGGGCAACTCCTACAATGAGCAGTTCTTC
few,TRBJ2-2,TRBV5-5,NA,CASSFYDTGSGTGELFF,TGTGCCAGCAGCTTCTACGATACAGGGTCGGGCACCGGGGAGCTGTTTTTT
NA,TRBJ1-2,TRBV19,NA,CASTGSQVYGYTF,TGTGCCAGTACTGGGAGTCAGGTTTACGGCTACACCTTC
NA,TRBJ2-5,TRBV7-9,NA,CASSSSYTAVMITQYF,TGTGCCAGCAGCTCGTCTTATACCGCAGTTATGATAACCCAGTACTTC
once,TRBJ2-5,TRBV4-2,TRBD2,CASSQDREGRWETQYF,TGTGCCAGCAGCCAAGATCGGGAGGGGCGGTGGGAGACCCAGTACTTC
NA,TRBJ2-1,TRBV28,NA,CASQEDGSGEQFF,TGTGCCAGCCAAGAAGACGGGAGTGGTGAGCAGTTCTTC
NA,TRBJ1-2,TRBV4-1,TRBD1,CASSQGLQGAVQTNYGYTF,TGCGCCAGCAGCCAAGGATTACAGGGGGCGGTTCAGACTAACTATGGCTACACCTTC
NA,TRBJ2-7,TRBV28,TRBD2,CASSSLSGTVHEQYF,TGTGCCAGCAGTTCCCTAAGCGGGACGGTCCACGAGCAGTACTTC
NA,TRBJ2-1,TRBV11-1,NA,CASSLSGSEQFF,TGTGCCAGCAGCTTATCGGGGAGTGAGCAGTTCTTC